This TCR beta chain was documented in a study of blood T cell repertoires in COVID-19. Study-wide background: Samples came from the United States, Italy and Spain, spanning acute and convalescent COVID-19. Nucleic acid was either cDNA or gDNA, and it came from T cells, B-cell-depleted T cells, or PBMCs.

The V end lost 2 bases, the J end lost 0 bases, and 17 bases lay between the germline ends. This CDR3 comprises 17 residues. Germline V gene lookup returns CDR1 MNHEY and CDR2 SVGEGT. Generated by immunoSEQ multiplex PCR, the TCRdb table keeps only in-frame clones and is missing some. The profile covers fewer than 150,000 clones, with 70% to 90% appearing a single time and 11% taken by the ten largest. This TCR was recovered from a woman over 75 with acute or convalescent COVID-19. The J gene is TRBJ2-7, the V gene TRBV6-2 or TRBV6-3; weak D call: TRBD2 (5 bases). Sequences were obtained from peripheral blood. The CDR3 DNA is TGTGCCAGCAGTTACCCCGCCTGGACGGGGAGCTCCTACGAGCAGTACTTC. It yields the protein CASSYPAWTGSSYEQYF.